This T cell receptor (beta chain) was sequenced during a study of tumor-infiltrating lymphocytes in primary liver carcinoma. Across the whole study: The five patients, who were men and women, ranged in age from 30 to 69 years.

In addition to blood RNA drawn from unsorted whole blood, germline DNA was extracted. Chronic HBV infection was present, with no prior treatment. Per germline, CDR1 SGHAT and CDR2 FQNNGV. This CDR3 region has 17 residues. V was pared by 0 bases and J by 7 bases, with 19 bases between. This clonotype was seen repeatedly, ten times or more. The template, approximately 500 ng total RNA, yielded TCR beta cDNA made with a constant-region primer. Slightly modified ARM-PCR with three nested multiplex PCR rounds yielded TCR beta libraries. Two initial PCR rounds of ten to eleven cycles each paired TRBV1-TRBV30 forward primers with a C-beta reverse primer. TCRdb processed the multiplex PCR reads anew with MiXCR; each CDR3 protein has one entry. The data show approximately 320,000 distinct CDR3 sequences, with roughly 60% seen just once and approximately 15% held by the top ten.

The receptor's source is a woman in her 30s with primary liver carcinoma and hepatitis B virus infection. The chain joins TRBV11-2 to TRBJ2-1; D is uncertain. Sequencing input: peripheral blood. DNA of the CDR3: TGTGCCAGCAGCTTAGACCAGCCTGGCTGGGGAACGAATGAGCAGTTCTTC. Its translation: CASSLDQPGWGTNEQFF.